The TCR beta chain described here comes from a study of Graves' ophthalmopathy and Graves' hyperthyroidism. This clonotype has just a few counts. RNA transcripts were the template, and TCR beta CDR3 regions were amplified from them. First-round RT-PCR employed HTBI primers, with a second-round multiplex PCR after it. MiXCR was run by TCRdb on the multiplex PCR reads, yielding one entry per CDR3 protein. The sample records 200,000 to 250,000 distinct CDR3 sequences, roughly 21% being singletons. The CDR3 loop spans 11 amino acids. The V end was cut by 4 bases, the J end by 6 bases, with 6 bases between. CDR1 is MDHEN, CDR2 SYDVKM, per germline.

The origin of this receptor is a woman in her fifties or sixties with Graves' ophthalmopathy. Sequences were obtained from peripheral blood. The chain employs TRBV28 and TRBJ2-5; D gene uncertain. CDR3 sequence reads: CASSSPQTQYF. The CDR3 nucleotides read TGTGCCAGCAGTTCGCCTCAGACCCAGTACTTC.